The rows below give T cell receptor beta chains drawn from one sample of a study of PD-1 blockade in classical Hodgkin lymphoma. Measured with immunoSEQ multiplex PCR; TCRdb has only the in-frame clones, and not every one. The sample records over 60,000 clones, 93% being singletons. The sequenced sample was peripheral blood mononuclear cells (PBMCs). Receptor source: a human donor with classical Hodgkin lymphoma. Each CDR3 is given with its conserved first and last residue. The order of the fields is clone size, V gene, D gene, J gene, CDR3 protein, CDR3 DNA. The D gene is left open where the match is weak. Clone size, where shown, is once, few, many, or a class for clones that have expanded.

once,TRBV19,NA,TRBJ1-5,CASSLRFNQPQHF,TGTGCCAGTAGCCTCAGGTTCAATCAGCCCCAGCATTTT
NA,TRBV5-1,NA,TRBJ1-1,CASSGRGTVQGTEAFF,TGCGCCAGCAGCGGACGGGGGACGGTACAGGGCACTGAAGCTTTCTTT
NA,TRBV6-5,TRBD1,TRBJ1-1,CASSLNRGLNTEAFF,TGTGCCAGCAGTTTAAACAGGGGGTTAAACACTGAAGCTTTCTTT
once,TRBV18,NA,TRBJ2-3,CASSPWGDTQYF,TGTGCCAGCTCACCATGGGGAGATACGCAGTATTTT
NA,TRBV5-5,NA,TRBJ1-3,CASSLEGTISGNTIYF,TGTGCCAGCAGCTTGGAGGGGACGATCTCTGGAAACACCATATATTTT
NA,TRBV29-1,TRBD2,TRBJ2-3,CSVPGLAGLSTDTQYF,TGCAGCGTGCCGGGACTAGCGGGGCTCAGCACAGATACGCAGTATTTT
NA,TRBV7-9,NA,TRBJ1-1,CASSRDITLGNTEAFF,TGTGCCAGCTCCCGGGACATCACCTTAGGGAACACTGAAGCTTTCTTT
few,TRBV5-1,NA,TRBJ2-6,CASSLDAQGSGANVLTF,TGCGCCAGCAGCTTGGACGCCCAAGGCTCTGGGGCCAACGTCCTGACTTTC
NA,TRBV2,NA,TRBJ1-4,CASSEGQGTNEKLFF,TGTGCCAGCAGTGAAGGGCAGGGAACTAATGAAAAACTGTTTTTT
NA,TRBV2,NA,TRBJ1-5,CASIGEHNQPQHF,TGTGCCAGCATCGGCGAGCACAATCAGCCCCAGCATTTT
NA,TRBV28,NA,TRBJ1-3,CASTGNTIYF,TGTGCCAGCACAGGAAACACCATATATTTT
NA,TRBV19,NA,TRBJ1-3,CASYNRASGNTIYF,TGTGCCAGTTATAACAGGGCCTCTGGAAACACCATATATTTT
NA,TRBV2,NA,TRBJ2-5,CASSGPFNAAQYF,TGTGCCAGCAGTGGTCCCTTCAATGCGGCCCAGTACTTC
few,TRBV27,NA,TRBJ1-1,CASSAYVPEKAFF,TGTGCCAGCAGTGCTTACGTCCCTGAAAAAGCTTTCTTT
NA,TRBV7-9,TRBD1,TRBJ1-2,CASSQGQGGYTF,TGTGCCAGCAGCCAGGGACAGGGTGGCTACACCTTC
NA,TRBV5-1,TRBD1,TRBJ2-2,CASRILQGDTGELFF,TGCGCCAGCAGGATATTACAGGGGGACACCGGGGAGCTGTTTTTT
NA,TRBV30,NA,TRBJ1-5,CAWSEDGDQPQHF,TGTGCCTGGAGTGAGGACGGTGATCAGCCCCAGCATTTT
NA,TRBV18,TRBD1,TRBJ1-2,CASSPLQGAPDGYTF,TGTGCCAGCTCACCCTTACAGGGGGCGCCGGATGGCTACACCTTC
few,TRBV4-3,NA,TRBJ2-7,CASSQDHRGRGGQYF,TGCGCCAGCAGCCAAGATCATCGGGGGCGGGGCGGGCAGTACTTC
NA,TRBV19,NA,TRBJ2-4,CASQTQIPPYIQYF,TGTGCCAGTCAGACACAGATCCCTCCGTACATTCAGTACTTC
NA,TRBV18,TRBD1,TRBJ2-5,CASSPPSTGRETQYF,TGTGCCAGCTCACCACCCTCGACAGGGAGAGAGACCCAGTACTTC
NA,TRBV5-6,NA,TRBJ1-2,CASSRLVNGNYGYTF,TGTGCCAGCAGCCGATTGGTCAACGGAAACTATGGCTACACCTTC
NA,TRBV7-9,TRBD2,TRBJ2-2,CASSLDRLAGLTGELFF,TGTGCCAGCAGCTTAGATAGGCTAGCGGGCCTCACCGGGGAGCTGTTTTTT